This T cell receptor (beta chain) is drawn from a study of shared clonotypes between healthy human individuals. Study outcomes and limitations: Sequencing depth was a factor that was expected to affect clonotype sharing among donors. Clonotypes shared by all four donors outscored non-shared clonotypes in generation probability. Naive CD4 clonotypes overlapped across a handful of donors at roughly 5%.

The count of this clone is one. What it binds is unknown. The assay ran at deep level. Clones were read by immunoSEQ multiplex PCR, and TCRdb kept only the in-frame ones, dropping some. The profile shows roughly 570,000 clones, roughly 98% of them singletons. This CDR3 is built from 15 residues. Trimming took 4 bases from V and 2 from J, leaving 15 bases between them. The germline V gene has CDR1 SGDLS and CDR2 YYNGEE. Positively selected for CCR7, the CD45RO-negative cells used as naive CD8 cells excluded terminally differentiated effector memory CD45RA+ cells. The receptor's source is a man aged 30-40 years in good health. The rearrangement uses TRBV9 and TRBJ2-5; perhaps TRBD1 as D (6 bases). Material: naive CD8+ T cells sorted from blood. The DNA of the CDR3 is TGTGCCAGCAGCCAAGGAGCCGGACAGCAAGAGACCCAGTACTTC. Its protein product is CASSQGAGQQETQYF.